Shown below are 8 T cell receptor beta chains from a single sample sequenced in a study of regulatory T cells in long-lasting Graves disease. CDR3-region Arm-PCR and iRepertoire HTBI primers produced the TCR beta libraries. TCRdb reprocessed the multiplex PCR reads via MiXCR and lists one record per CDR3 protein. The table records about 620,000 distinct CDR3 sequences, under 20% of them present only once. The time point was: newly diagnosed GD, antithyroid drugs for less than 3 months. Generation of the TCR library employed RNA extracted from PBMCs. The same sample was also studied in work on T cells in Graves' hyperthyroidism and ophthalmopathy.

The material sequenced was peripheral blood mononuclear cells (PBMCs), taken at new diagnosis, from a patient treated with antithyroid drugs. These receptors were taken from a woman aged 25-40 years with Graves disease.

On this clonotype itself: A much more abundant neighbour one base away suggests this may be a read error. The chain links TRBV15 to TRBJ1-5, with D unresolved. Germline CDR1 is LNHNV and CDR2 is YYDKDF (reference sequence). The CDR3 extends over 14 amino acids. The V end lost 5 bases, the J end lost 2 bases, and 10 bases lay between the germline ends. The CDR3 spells CATSPEGGNQPQHF. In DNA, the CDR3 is TGTGCCACCAGCCCTGAGGGAGGCAATCAGCCCCAGCATTTT.

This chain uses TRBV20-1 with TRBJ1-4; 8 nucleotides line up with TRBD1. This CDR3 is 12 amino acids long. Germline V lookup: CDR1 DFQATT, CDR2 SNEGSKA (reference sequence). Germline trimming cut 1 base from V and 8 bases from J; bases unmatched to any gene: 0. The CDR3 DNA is TGCAGTGCTAGAGGGACAGGGGAAAAACTGTTTTTT. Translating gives CSARGTGEKLFF.

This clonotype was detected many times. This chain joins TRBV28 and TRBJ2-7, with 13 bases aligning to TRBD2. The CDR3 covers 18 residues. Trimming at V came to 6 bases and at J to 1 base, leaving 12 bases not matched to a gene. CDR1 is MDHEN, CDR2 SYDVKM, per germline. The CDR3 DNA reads TGTGCCAGCAGCCTTGACCGAAGGACTAGCGGGAGATCCTACGAGCAGTACTTC. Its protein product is CASSLDRRTSGRSYEQYF. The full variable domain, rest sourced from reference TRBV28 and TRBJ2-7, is DVKVTQSSRYLVKRTGEKVFLECVQDMDHENMFWYRQDPGLGLRLIYFSYDVKMKEKGDIPEGYSVSREKKERFSLILESASTNQTSMYLCASSLDRRTSGRSYEQYFGPGTRLTVT.

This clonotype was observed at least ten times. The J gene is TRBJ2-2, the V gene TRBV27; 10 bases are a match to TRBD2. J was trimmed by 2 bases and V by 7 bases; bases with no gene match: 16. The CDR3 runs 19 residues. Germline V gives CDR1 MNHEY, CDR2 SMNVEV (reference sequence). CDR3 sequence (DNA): TGTGCCAGCACCCCTAATCATGTAACTAGCGGGGTTAACACCGGGGAGCTGTTTTTT. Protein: CASTPNHVTSGVNTGELFF.

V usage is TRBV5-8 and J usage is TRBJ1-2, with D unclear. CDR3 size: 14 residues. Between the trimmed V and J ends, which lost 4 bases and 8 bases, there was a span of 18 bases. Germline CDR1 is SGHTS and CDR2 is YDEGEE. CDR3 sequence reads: CASSALHLPRGYTF. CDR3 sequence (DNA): TGTGCCAGCAGCGCCTTACATCTCCCTCGGGGCTACACCTTC.

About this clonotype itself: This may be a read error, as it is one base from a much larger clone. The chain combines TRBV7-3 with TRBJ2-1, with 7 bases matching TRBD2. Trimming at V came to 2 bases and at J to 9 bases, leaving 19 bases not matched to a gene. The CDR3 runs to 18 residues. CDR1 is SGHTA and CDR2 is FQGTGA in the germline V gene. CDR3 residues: CASSLFVRGRREMSEQFF. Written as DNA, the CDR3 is TGTGCCAGCAGCTTATTCGTCAGAGGCCGGCGGGAGATGAGTGAGCAGTTCTTC.

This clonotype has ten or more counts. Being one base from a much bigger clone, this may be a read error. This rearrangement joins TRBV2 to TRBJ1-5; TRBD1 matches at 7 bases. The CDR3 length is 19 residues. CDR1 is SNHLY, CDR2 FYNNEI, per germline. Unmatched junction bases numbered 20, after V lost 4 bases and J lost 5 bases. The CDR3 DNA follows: TGTGCCAGCAGTGGTCGGAGACCGGGACAGAGTAGCCTTGATCAGCCCCAGCATTTT. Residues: CASSGRRPGQSSLDQPQHF.

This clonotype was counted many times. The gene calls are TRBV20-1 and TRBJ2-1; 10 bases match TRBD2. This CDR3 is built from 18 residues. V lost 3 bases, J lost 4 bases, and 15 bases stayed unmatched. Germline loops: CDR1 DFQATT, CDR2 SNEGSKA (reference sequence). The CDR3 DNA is TGCAGTGCTAGCCCTAGCGGGAGTATCCCTATGGGGTACAATGAGCAGTTCTTC. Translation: CSASPSGSIPMGYNEQFF.